Listed below are T cell receptor beta chains from one sample, sequenced in a study of cytomegalovirus exposure and HLA in healthy donors. Method: immunoSEQ multiplex PCR; TCRdb's copy keeps in-frame clones and lacks some. In the table there are 130,000 or so clones, roughly 70% of which are singletons. The specimen was PBMCs. The receptors originated from a man in his forties or fifties in good health and CMV-seropositive. The CDR3 runs from the conserved cysteine through the conserved F or W. D genes are given only for firm matches. The size of a clone is reported for some rows only, either as once, few or many, or as a class for expanded clones.

d_call	v_call	clone_size	j_call	cdr3_aa	cdr3_nt
TRBD1	TRBV5-6	few	TRBJ1-4	CASSPWDRKDYNEKLFF	TGTGCCAGCAGCCCTTGGGACAGGAAAGATTATAATGAAAAACTGTTTTTT
TRBD2	TRBV7-2	-	TRBJ2-5	CAISGLAGVWETQYF	TGTGCCATCTCGGGACTAGCGGGAGTCTGGGAGACCCAGTACTTC
-	TRBV5-6	-	TRBJ2-5	CASSAYRVGETQYF	TGTGCCAGCAGCGCGTACAGGGTTGGAGAGACCCAGTACTTC
-	TRBV28	-	TRBJ1-1	CASKTARDAFF	TGTGCCAGCAAGACAGCCCGCGACGCTTTCTTT
TRBD1	TRBV2	once	TRBJ1-5	CASSGTGGNQPQHF	TGTGCCAGCAGTGGGACAGGGGGCAATCAGCCCCAGCATTTT
TRBD2	TRBV18	few	TRBJ2-7	CASSPIGLGRSYEQYF	TGTGCCAGCTCACCAATCGGACTAGGTCGATCCTACGAGCAGTACTTC
TRBD2	TRBV28	-	TRBJ2-5	CASRHSGGLAGESQYF	TGTGCCAGCAGACACTCCGGGGGACTAGCGGGAGAATCCCAGTACTTC
-	TRBV6-5	-	TRBJ1-1	CASSYSRATEAFF	TGTGCCAGCAGTTACTCCAGGGCGACTGAAGCTTTCTTT
-	TRBV29-1	-	TRBJ2-1	CSVEARGNEQFF	TGCAGCGTTGAGGCCAGGGGCAATGAGCAGTTCTTC
TRBD1	TRBV6-5	-	TRBJ2-7	CASRRDRTGPGEQYF	TGTGCCAGCAGGCGCGATCGGACAGGGCCGGGCGAGCAGTACTTC
-	TRBV19	-	TRBJ1-5	CASSIGPGDDQPQHF	TGTGCCAGTAGTATAGGCCCCGGGGATGATCAGCCCCAGCATTTT
-	TRBV6-6	few	TRBJ1-1	CASSSTFQAFF	TGTGCCAGCAGTTCCACATTTCAAGCTTTCTTT
TRBD1	TRBV18	few	TRBJ1-2	CASSPPGQRQNYGYTF	TGTGCCAGCTCACCGCCGGGACAGAGGCAAAACTATGGCTACACCTTC
-	TRBV7-9	-	TRBJ1-1	CASSLVRGEAFF	TGTGCCAGCAGCTTAGTGCGGGGTGAAGCTTTCTTT
-	TRBV6-6	-	TRBJ1-2	CASSSRLRENYGYTF	TGTGCCAGCAGTTCACGCTTGAGGGAGAACTATGGCTACACCTTC
TRBD1	TRBV27	-	TRBJ1-1	CASSLYGPYSGGTKVNTEAFF	TGTGCCAGCAGTTTATATGGACCTTATTCAGGGGGCACTAAAGTGAACACTGAAGCTTTCTTT
TRBD1	TRBV28	-	TRBJ2-7	CASSTGGNEQYF	TGTGCCAGCAGTACAGGGGGCAACGAGCAGTACTTC
-	TRBV5-1	-	TRBJ2-3	CASSLAGGRGDTQYF	TGCGCCAGCAGCTTGGCGGGCGGTAGGGGAGATACGCAGTATTTT
TRBD1	TRBV6-5	-	TRBJ2-1	CASSYSRGQGANEQFF	TGTGCCAGCAGTTACTCGAGGGGACAGGGGGCCAATGAGCAGTTCTTC
-	TRBV29-1	-	TRBJ2-7	CSVGQTYEQYF	TGCAGCGTTGGCCAGACCTACGAGCAGTACTTC
-	TRBV27	-	TRBJ2-1	CASSLEKRKNNEQFF	TGTGCCAGCAGTTTGGAGAAGCGGAAAAACAATGAGCAGTTCTTC
TRBD1	TRBV5-4	-	TRBJ2-3	CASSHDREDTQYF	TGTGCCAGCAGCCACGACAGGGAAGATACGCAGTATTTT
TRBD1	TRBV5-4	-	TRBJ2-5	CASSLRTGGQETQYF	TGTGCCAGCAGCTTGCGGACAGGCGGCCAAGAGACCCAGTACTTC
TRBD1	TRBV27	-	TRBJ2-7	CASSTRQGAYEQYF	TGTGCCAGCAGTACTCGACAGGGGGCCTACGAGCAGTACTTC
-	TRBV6-1	-	TRBJ1-1	CASSEAWAGVTEAFF	TGTGCCAGCAGTGAAGCTTGGGCAGGGGTCACTGAAGCTTTCTTT
-	TRBV28	-	TRBJ1-6	CASLGGGNSPLHF	TGTGCCAGCTTGGGAGGGGGTAATTCACCCCTCCACTTT
-	TRBV5-1	-	TRBJ1-3	CASSLGGGTISAGNTIYF	TGCGCCAGCAGCTTGGGCGGAGGCACCATATCTGCCGGAAACACCATATATTTT
-	TRBV19	-	TRBJ1-2	CASKRRIANYGYTF	TGTGCCAGTAAGAGGCGGATTGCTAACTATGGCTACACCTTC